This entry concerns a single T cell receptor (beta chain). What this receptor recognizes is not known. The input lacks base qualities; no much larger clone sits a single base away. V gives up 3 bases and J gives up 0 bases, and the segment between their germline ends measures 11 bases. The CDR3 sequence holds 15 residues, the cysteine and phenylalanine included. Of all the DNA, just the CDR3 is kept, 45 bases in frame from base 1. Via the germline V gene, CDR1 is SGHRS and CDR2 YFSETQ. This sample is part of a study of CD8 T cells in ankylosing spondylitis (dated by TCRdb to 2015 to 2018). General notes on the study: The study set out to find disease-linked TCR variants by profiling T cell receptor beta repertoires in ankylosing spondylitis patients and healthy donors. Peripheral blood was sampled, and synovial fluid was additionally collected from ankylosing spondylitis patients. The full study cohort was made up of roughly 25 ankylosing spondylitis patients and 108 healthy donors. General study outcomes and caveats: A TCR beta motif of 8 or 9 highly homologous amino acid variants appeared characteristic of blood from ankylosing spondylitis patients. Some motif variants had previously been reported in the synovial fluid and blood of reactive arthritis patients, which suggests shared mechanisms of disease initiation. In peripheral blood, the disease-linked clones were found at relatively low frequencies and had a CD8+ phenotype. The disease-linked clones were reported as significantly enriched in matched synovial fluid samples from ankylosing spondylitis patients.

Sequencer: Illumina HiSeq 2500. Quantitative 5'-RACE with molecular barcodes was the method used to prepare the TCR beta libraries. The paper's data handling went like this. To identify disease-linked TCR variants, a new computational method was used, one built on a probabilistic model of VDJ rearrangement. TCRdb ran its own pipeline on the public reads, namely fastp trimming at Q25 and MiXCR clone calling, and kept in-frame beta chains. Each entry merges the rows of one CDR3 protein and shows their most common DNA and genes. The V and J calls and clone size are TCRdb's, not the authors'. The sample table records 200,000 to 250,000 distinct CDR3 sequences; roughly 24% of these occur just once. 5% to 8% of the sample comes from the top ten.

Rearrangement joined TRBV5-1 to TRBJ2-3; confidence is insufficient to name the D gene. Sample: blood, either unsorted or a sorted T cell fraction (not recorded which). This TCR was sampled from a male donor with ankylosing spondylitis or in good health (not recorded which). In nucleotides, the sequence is TGCGCCAGCAGCTCGGCCCCCACGAGCACAGATACGCAGTATTTT. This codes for CASSSAPTSTDTQYF.